This TCR beta chain was observed in a study of molecular identifiers for immune sequencing clone quantification. For the study at large: Replicate RNA from 20,000 or 100,000 naive CD8 T cells formed five aliquots; four were sequenced.

V lost 6 bases, J lost 0 bases, and 9 bases lay in between. Germline V gives CDR1 MNHEY, CDR2 SVGAGI. The CDR3 is made up of 14 amino acids. This clonotype was seen repeatedly, ten times or more. Via MiXCR, TCRdb re-called the PCR reads, giving one row per CDR3 protein. The sample holds roughly 90,000 distinct CDR3 sequences, around 27% seen once. This TCR was sampled from a human donor in good health. Some libraries in this study had Jurkat cell RNA spiked in. The sequencing sample was made of naive CD8+ T cells from blood, with Jurkat cell RNA spiked in. The subset denotes: FACS-sorted CD8+CD4-CCR7+CD45RA+ naive T cells. The V and J genes are TRBV6-5 and TRBJ2-4; D may be TRBD1 (6 bases). The CDR3 protein is CASSGQLAKNIQYF. CDR3 coding DNA: TGTGCCAGCAGCGGACAGCTAGCCAAAAACATTCAGTACTTC.